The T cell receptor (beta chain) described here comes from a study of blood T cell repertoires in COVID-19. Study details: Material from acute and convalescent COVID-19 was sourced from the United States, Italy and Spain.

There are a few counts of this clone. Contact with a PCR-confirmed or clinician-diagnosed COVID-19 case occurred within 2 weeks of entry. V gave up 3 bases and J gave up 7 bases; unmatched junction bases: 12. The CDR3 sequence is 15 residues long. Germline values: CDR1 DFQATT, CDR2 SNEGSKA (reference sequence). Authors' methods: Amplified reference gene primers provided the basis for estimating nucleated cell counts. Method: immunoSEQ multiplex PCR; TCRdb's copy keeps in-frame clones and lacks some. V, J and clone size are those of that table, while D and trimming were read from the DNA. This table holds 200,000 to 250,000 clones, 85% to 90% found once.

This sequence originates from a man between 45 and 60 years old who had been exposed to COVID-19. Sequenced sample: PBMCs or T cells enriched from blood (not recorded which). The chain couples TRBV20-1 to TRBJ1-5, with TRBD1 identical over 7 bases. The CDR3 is CSASVERGGGQPQHF. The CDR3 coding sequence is TGCAGTGCTAGTGTGGAAAGAGGGGGCGGACAGCCCCAGCATTTT.